A selection of T cell receptor beta chains follows, all from one sample in a study of blood T cell repertoires in COVID-19. Repertoires were generated with immunoSEQ multiplex PCR, while TCRdb's copy carries only in-frame clones and drops some. The table shows 310,000 or so clones, with 80% to 90% occurring only once. The material sequenced was peripheral blood. These receptor sequences come from a man aged 30-40 years with COVID-19, enrolled during active disease. The CDR3 runs from the conserved cysteine through the conserved F or W. A D gene is named only where the DNA matches it firmly. Expanded clones get a size class; other rows say once, few or many, or leave the size out.

TRBV27	-	-	TRBJ2-1	TGTGCCAGCAGTATCGCCGACAGCCTCACCTACAATGAGCAGTTCTTC	CASSIADSLTYNEQFF
TRBV24-1	-	-	TRBJ2-2	TGTGCCACCAGTATGGGGGGTCACACCGGGGAGCTGTTTTTT	CATSMGGHTGELFF
TRBV7-9	once	-	TRBJ1-1	TGTGCCAGCAGCTTTCCTGTGAACACTGAAGCTTTCTTT	CASSFPVNTEAFF
TRBV19	-	-	TRBJ1-2	TGTGCCAGTAGTATGAACGGGGGGCAGGTTGGCTACACCTTC	CASSMNGGQVGYTF
TRBV18	-	TRBD1	TRBJ2-1	TGTGCCAGCTCACCAGGAGGGACCGGACAGGGACCCTACAATGAGCAGTTCTTC	CASSPGGTGQGPYNEQFF
TRBV27	-	TRBD1	TRBJ1-2	TGTGCCAGCACCCCGGACAGGGTCAACTATGGCTACACCTTC	CASTPDRVNYGYTF
TRBV2	once	-	TRBJ1-5	TGTGCCAGCAGAATGCACACCAATCAGCCCCAGCATTTT	CASRMHTNQPQHF
TRBV7-3	-	TRBD2	TRBJ2-1	TGTGCCAGCAGCACACTTGGACTAGCGGGAGGGCCCGGTGGGCAGTTCTTC	CASSTLGLAGGPGGQFF
TRBV12-5	-	-	TRBJ1-4	TGTGCTAGTGGTCCCGGAAATATGGGGGGTGAAAAACTGTTTTTT	CASGPGNMGGEKLFF
TRBV19	-	TRBD2	TRBJ2-7	TGTGCCAGTAGTATGGAGGCGGGGGGGGCCTACGAGCAGTACTTC	CASSMEAGGAYEQYF
TRBV12-5	-	-	TRBJ2-6	TGTGCTAGTGGTTTGGTACTCTCCGTTACAGGGCTCGGCTCTGGGGCCAACGTCCTGACTTTC	CASGLVLSVTGLGSGANVLTF
TRBV7-9	-	-	TRBJ1-5	TGTGCCAGCAGCTCGAGCGGGACAAATCTTCTTCAGCCCCAGCATTTT	CASSSSGTNLLQPQHF
TRBV5-1	-	TRBD2	TRBJ2-1	TGCGCCAGCAGCTTGTGGTTAGCGGGGAGCAATGAGCAGTTCTTC	CASSLWLAGSNEQFF
TRBV4-1	-	TRBD2	TRBJ2-7	TGCGCCAGCAGCCATGCCGGGACTAACTCCTACGAGCAGTACTTC	CASSHAGTNSYEQYF
TRBV11-2	-	TRBD2	TRBJ2-5	TGTGCCAGCAGCTTAGATGCCCCGGGGGGGGGAGAGACCCAGTACTTC	CASSLDAPGGGETQYF
TRBV12-3/TRBV12-4	-	-	TRBJ2-5	TGTGCCAGCAGCACGGACAGCCAAGAGACCCAGTACTTC	CASSTDSQETQYF
TRBV11-2	-	TRBD2	TRBJ2-3	TGTGCCAGCAGCCGTCAGCGGGGGGGCCCGGATACGCAGTATTTT	CASSRQRGGPDTQYF
TRBV4-3	-	TRBD1	TRBJ2-2	TGCGCCAGCAGCCGACGGGACAGGGGGCGGCACGGGGAGCTGTTTTTT	CASSRRDRGRHGELFF
TRBV6-5	-	TRBD1	TRBJ2-7	TGTGCCAGCAGTTACTCAATGGGACAGGCTTGGTACGAGCAGTACTTC	CASSYSMGQAWYEQYF